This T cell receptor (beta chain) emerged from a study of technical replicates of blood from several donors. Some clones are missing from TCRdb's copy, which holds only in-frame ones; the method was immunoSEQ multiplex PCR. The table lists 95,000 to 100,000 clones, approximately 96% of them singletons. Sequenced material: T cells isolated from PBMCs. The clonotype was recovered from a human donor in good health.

In DNA form, the CDR3 reads TGTGCCAGCCTAAAACCAGTAGGGGGGGTGGCGGTCGGTGCCTACAATGAGCAGTTCTTC. This encodes CASLKPVGGVAVGAYNEQFF. The chain uses TRBV5-8 and TRBJ2-1; a possible D gene is TRBD2 (7 bases). The CDR3 length is 20 residues. Trimming took 7 bases from V and 2 from J, leaving 31 bases between them. The germline V gene has CDR1 SGHTS and CDR2 YDEGEE.